This T cell receptor (beta chain) is from a study of blood T cell repertoires in COVID-19. This clone has just a few counts. The J segment lost 0 bases and the V segment lost 4 bases, leaving 12 bases of the junction unmatched. Germline loops: CDR1 SGHTA, CDR2 FQGNSA. The CDR3 spans 18 residues. Clones were read by immunoSEQ multiplex PCR, and TCRdb kept only the in-frame ones, dropping some. The sample includes about 15,000 clones, roughly three quarters seen only once; the top ten take roughly 30%. The chain has TRBV7-2 and TRBJ2-3; 8 nucleotides line up with TRBD1. The sequencing sample was made of peripheral blood. This receptor was obtained from a man in his 70s with active or convalescent COVID-19. In DNA, the CDR3 is TGTGCCAGCAGCTCCTCCCCAGGGGGCCCCACTAGCACAGATACGCAGTATTTT. It encodes CASSSSPGGPTSTDTQYF.